What follows describes a single T cell receptor beta chain. Antigen: not known. V was pared by 4 bases and J by 2 bases, with 10 bases between. This CDR3 spans 13 amino acids. CDR1 and CDR2 from the germline V gene are GTSNPN and SVGIG (reference sequence). On cycle 4 day 1 and cycle 7 day 1, as well as at baseline, blood was sampled. Using immunoSEQ multiplex PCR, the repertoire was profiled, and TCRdb retains in-frame clones only, with some absent. This table holds 65,000 to 85,000 clones, about 82% found once. These data belong to a study of OX40 agonist ivuxolimab in advanced cancers. Background on the study: Ivuxolimab, which patients received intravenously every 2 weeks, was dosed at 0.01 to 10 mg/kg.

Study-wide findings and caveats: In a subset of nonresponders, normalized T-cell clonal expansion was also low.

This chain joins TRBV30 and TRBJ2-3, with a weak D call TRBD2 (5 bases). The sequencing used CD4+ or CD8+ T cells sorted from blood, collected in a trial of the OX40 agonist ivuxolimab. The TCR originated in an adult with an advanced solid tumor such as melanoma, head and neck, liver or kidney cancer. DNA for the CDR3: TGTGCCTGGATCATAGGACTCACAGATACGCAGTATTTT. Amino acids: CAWIIGLTDTQYF.